The 21 T cell receptor beta chains below all came from one sample that was sequenced in a study of response to subunit inactivated influenza vaccine. Each CDR3 protein gets one entry after TCRdb re-called the RT-PCR reads with MiXCR. The repertoire has about 800,000 distinct CDR3 sequences, 21% of them found once; the top ten carry roughly a tenth. This specimen was PBMCs from blood, taken 5 to 6 days after vaccination. These receptors were obtained from a man over 45 who received an inactivated influenza vaccine.

The chain employs TRBV20-1 and TRBJ2-3; maybe TRBD2 (6 bases). CDR1 DFQATT and CDR2 SNEGSKA come from the germline V gene (reference sequence). V dropped 0 bases and J dropped 2 bases, with 12 bases sitting between them. This CDR3 region has 15 residues. For the CDR3, the DNA is TGCAGTGCTAGAGACCTACTAGCTAACACAGATACGCAGTATTTT. Amino acid sequence: CSARDLLANTDTQYF.

The genes are TRBV28 and TRBJ2-7; 13 bases are a match to TRBD2. Per germline, CDR1 MDHEN and CDR2 SYDVKM. Trimming cost V 7 bases and J 9 bases; bases outside gene matches: 9. The CDR3 extends over 14 amino acids. The CDR3, as DNA: TGTGCCAGCACCCCCGGGACTAGCGGGATGAGGCAGTACTTC. Translation: CASTPGTSGMRQYF.

This clonotype was seen a few times. The rearrangement links TRBV12-3 or TRBV12-4 to TRBJ1-1, with D possibly matching TRBD1 (6 bases). The CDR3 is 13 amino acids. The V and J ends lost 6 bases and 4 bases respectively, with 12 bases between them. Here the CDR3 reads CASSDRWITEAFF. CDR3 DNA sequence: TGTGCCAGCAGCGACAGGTGGATCACTGAAGCTTTCTTT.

This clonotype came up a few times. The chain joins TRBV3-1 to TRBJ2-7; TRBD1 or TRBD2 may be the D gene (5 bases each). CDR3 size: 12 residues. The V end was cut by 8 bases, the J end by 0 bases, with 8 bases between. Germline loops: CDR1 LGHDT, CDR2 YNNKEL (reference sequence). The CDR3 is CASEGPSYEQYF. Written as DNA, the CDR3 is TGTGCCAGCGAGGGACCCTCCTACGAGCAGTACTTC.

This clonotype was counted only a few times. The chain recombines TRBV12-3 or TRBV12-4 with TRBJ1-6; a possible D gene is TRBD1 (5 bases). The length of the CDR3 is 14 residues. Between the trimmed V and J ends, which lost 3 bases and 7 bases, there was a span of 10 bases. CDR3 sequence reads: CASSFGGRNSPLHF. CDR3 nucleotides: TGTGCCAGCAGTTTTGGGGGGAGAAATTCACCCCTCCACTTT.

This clonotype has a handful of counts. V is TRBV18 and J is TRBJ1-1; TRBD1 matches at 8 bases. This CDR3 has 15 residues. Germline values: CDR1 KGHSH, CDR2 LQKENI. Trimming removed 3 bases from V and 2 bases from J; junction bases left unmatched: 5. CDR3 nucleotides: TGTGCCAGCTCACCCGGACAGGGCGAAAACACTGAAGCTTTCTTT. This translates into CASSPGQGENTEAFF.

The chain has TRBV7-8 and TRBJ1-1; no definite D call. V gave up 1 base and J gave up 5 bases, with 11 bases separating them. Germline CDR1 and CDR2: SGHVS and FQNEAQ. There are 14 residues in the CDR3. CDR3 in DNA: TGTGCCAGCAGCTTAGAGTTTACAGTTACTGAAGCTTTCTTT. Encoded protein: CASSLEFTVTEAFF.

This clonotype was recorded a few times. The chain couples TRBV20-1 to TRBJ2-3, with 8 bases aligning to TRBD2. The V gene end was trimmed by 5 bases and the J gene end by 8 bases; junction bases not matched to a gene: 15. The CDR3 covers 15 residues. Germline CDR1 and CDR2: DFQATT and SNEGSKA (reference sequence). The CDR3 DNA is TGCAGTGCTCCGTTGGGGAGCGGGAGTCTGATTACGCAGTATTTT. Its translation: CSAPLGSGSLITQYF.

Only a few counts were recorded for this clonotype. The gene calls are TRBV6-2 or TRBV6-3 and TRBJ2-7; maybe TRBD1 (5 bases). Germline values: CDR1 MNHEY, CDR2 SVGEGT. The V end was cut by 6 bases, the J end by 11 bases, with 14 bases between. This CDR3 comprises 11 residues. For the CDR3, the DNA is TGTGCCAGCAGAACCAAGGACAAAAAGTACTTC. As protein: CASRTKDKKYF.

This clonotype has only a few counts. This chain connects TRBV4-1 to TRBJ2-1; no definite D call. The CDR3 totals 15 residues. Germline V gene lookup returns CDR1 MGHRA and CDR2 YSYEKL. V was cut by 0 bases and J by 2 bases, with 8 bases left in between. The CDR3, as DNA: TGCGCCAGCAGCCAAGAAGATGAGCCCTACAATGAGCAGTTCTTC. It encodes CASSQEDEPYNEQFF.

This clonotype was found a few times. V usage is TRBV29-1 and J usage is TRBJ2-2; no clear D. The CDR3 extends over 15 amino acids. Deletions cut 0 bases from V and 4 bases from J, with 12 bases between. CDR1 and CDR2 (germline): SQVTM, ANQGSEA. Here the CDR3 DNA reads TGCAGCGTTGAAGATACCCCTGGCAGCACCGGGGAGCTGTTTTTT. Its translation is CSVEDTPGSTGELFF.

The chain links TRBV4-2 to TRBJ2-6; TRBD1 aligns across 7 bases. The germline gives CDR1 LGHNA, CDR2 YNFKEQ. Trimming removed 1 base from V and 0 bases from J; junction bases left unmatched: 3. CDR3 length equals 17 residues. The CDR3 DNA reads as TGTGCCAGCAGCCAAGGACAGGGCGCCTCTGGGGCCAACGTCCTGACTTTC. Its protein product is CASSQGQGASGANVLTF.

Details on this clonotype: The limits of the CDR3 on the DNA are not certain, so only TCRdb's listed CDR3 is given. This rearrangement joins TRBV20-1 to TRBJ1-5; the table gives TRBD1 as D, unverified against the DNA. The germline gives CDR1 DFQATT, CDR2 SNEGSKA (reference sequence). Both ends counted, the CDR3 spans 15 residues. The CDR3 reads CSASSGQGAYQPQHF.

This clonotype has just a few counts. This chain uses TRBV6-2 or TRBV6-3 with TRBJ2-7; 7 bases align to TRBD2. The V gene end was trimmed by 5 bases and the J gene end by 0 bases; junction bases not matched to a gene: 7. This CDR3 has 15 residues. Germline loops: CDR1 MNHEY, CDR2 SVGEGT. Here the CDR3 reads CASSRLAGPSYEQYF. Here the CDR3 DNA reads TGTGCCAGCAGTCGACTAGCAGGGCCCTCCTACGAGCAGTACTTC.

V gene TRBV9 combines with J gene TRBJ2-7; D remains unclear. The germline gives CDR1 SGDLS, CDR2 YYNGEE. V lost 1 base, J lost 2 bases, and 7 bases lay in between. The CDR3 is made up of 13 amino acids. The CDR3 here is CASSVSPTYEQYF. In DNA form, the CDR3 reads TGTGCCAGCAGCGTATCCCCGACCTACGAGCAGTACTTC.

V is TRBV12-3 or TRBV12-4 and J is TRBJ2-3, with a tentative D call TRBD1 (6 bases). Trimming took off 6 bases at V and 7 bases at J, with 11 bases between the two ends. This CDR3 region has 12 residues. The CDR3: CASSPRGYTQYF. The DNA for the CDR3 is TGTGCCAGCAGCCCCAGGGGATATACGCAGTATTTT.

The table lists this clonotype with a few counts. The CDR3 nucleotides read TGTGCCAGCAGTGTTGGGACTAGCGGGAGGTACAATGAGCAGTTCTTC. It encodes CASSVGTSGRYNEQFF. The rearrangement joins TRBV7-3 to TRBJ2-1; 15 nucleotides match TRBD2. J was trimmed by 4 bases and V by 6 bases; bases with no gene match: 4. The CDR3 has 16 residues. Germline V gene sequence: CDR1 SGHTA, CDR2 FQGTGA. The entire variable domain, with the rest obtained from reference TRBV7-3 and TRBJ2-1, is as follows: GAGVSQTPSNKVTEKGKYVELRCDPISGHTALYWYRQSLGQGPEFLIYFQGTGAADDSGLPNDRFFAVRPEGSVSTLKIQRTERGDSAVYLCASSVGTSGRYNEQFFGPGTRLTVL.

Only a few counts were recorded for this clonotype. J is TRBJ2-1 and V is TRBV10-3, with 10 bases aligning to TRBD2. The V and J ends lost 6 bases and 8 bases, in that order; junction bases with no gene match: 10. There are 15 residues in the CDR3. Germline V lookup: CDR1 ENHRY, CDR2 SYGVKD. The CDR3 DNA reads TGTGCCATCAGAATGAAGCGGGAGGGCCAGGATGAGCAGTTCTTC. Protein product: CAIRMKREGQDEQFF.

Here the CDR3 DNA reads TGCGCCAGCAGCCCGGGACTAGCGGGGGGGCTTTCTGGCAATGAGCAGTTCTTC. Translation: CASSPGLAGGLSGNEQFF. This chain joins TRBV5-1 and TRBJ2-1, with 16 bases lining up with TRBD2. In germline, CDR1 is SGHRS, CDR2 YFSETQ. Unmatched junction bases numbered 10, after V lost 4 bases and J lost 6 bases. This CDR3 contains 18 residues.

In its sample, this clonotype was seen a few times. CDR3: CASSLTLNLAGVKTQYF. Written as DNA, the CDR3 is TGTGCCAGCAGCTTAACGTTAAATCTAGCGGGAGTGAAGACCCAGTACTTC. The gene calls are TRBV7-3 and TRBJ2-5, with 10 nucleotides matching TRBD2. The V gene's germline CDR1 is SGHTA and CDR2 FQGTGA. The CDR3 covers 17 residues. The junction had 10 bases not matched to a gene; V was cut back by 0 bases and J by 6 bases. Together with reference TRBV7-3 and TRBJ2-5, the CDR3 gives the full variable domain: GAGVSQTPSNKVTEKGKYVELRCDPISGHTALYWYRQSLGQGPEFLIYFQGTGAADDSGLPNDRFFAVRPEGSVSTLKIQRTERGDSAVYLCASSLTLNLAGVKTQYFGPGTRLLVL.

This clonotype was seen more than once but under ten times. V is TRBV6-2 or TRBV6-3 and J is TRBJ2-1, with D tentatively TRBD1 (6 bases). Trimming removed 3 bases from V and 4 bases from J, with 16 bases in between. Germline V gives CDR1 MNHEY, CDR2 SVGEGT. The CDR3 is 16 residues long. CDR3 sequence: CASSYNRDKQYNEQFF. The CDR3 DNA sequence: TGTGCCAGCAGTTATAACCGGGACAAGCAATACAATGAGCAGTTCTTC.